One sample yielded the 32 T cell receptor beta chains listed below, sequenced in a study of blood T cell repertoires in COVID-19. Profiled with immunoSEQ multiplex PCR; TCRdb holds only in-frame clones, not every one. Seen here are about 30,000 clones, approximately 82% observed once, and the top ten hold about an eighth. Sequenced: peripheral blood. The receptors shown here come from a human donor in a cohort sampled during active COVID-19.

The CDR3 sequence: CASSQVYRGGGYTF. In DNA form, the CDR3 reads TGCGCCAGCAGCCAAGTCTACAGGGGCGGAGGCTACACCTTC. The genes are TRBV4-3 and TRBJ1-2; 7 nucleotides align to TRBD1. CDR3 length: 14 residues. J lost 8 bases, V lost 1 base, and 7 bases had no gene match. The germline gives CDR1 LGHNA, CDR2 YSLEER.

The rearrangement links TRBV27 to TRBJ2-7, with 10 bases matching TRBD1. J lost 2 bases, V lost 3 bases, and 4 bases had no gene match. Germline V gene sequence: CDR1 MNHEY, CDR2 SMNVEV (reference sequence). This CDR3 is 15 amino acids long. The CDR3 reads CASSFWGQGPYEQYF. CDR3 in DNA: TGTGCCAGCAGTTTTTGGGGACAGGGGCCCTACGAGCAGTACTTC.

The J gene is TRBJ2-5, the V gene TRBV11-2; 9 nucleotides align to TRBD2. The CDR3 covers 17 residues. Per germline, CDR1 SGHAT and CDR2 FQNNGV. The J segment lost 5 bases and the V segment lost 4 bases, leaving 14 bases of the junction unmatched. The CDR3 nucleotides are TGTGCCAGCAGCTCCCCACTAGGAGCGGGGGGCCCGGAGACCCAGTACTTC. Amino acid sequence: CASSSPLGAGGPETQYF.

The rearrangement uses TRBV9 and TRBJ2-3; tentative D call: TRBD1 (5 bases). The CDR3 extends over 14 amino acids. Looked up from germline, CDR1 is SGDLS and CDR2 is YYNGEE. V was trimmed by 0 bases and J by 6 bases, leaving 11 bases between them. CDR3 in DNA: TGTGCCAGCAGCGTAGTGGCAGGGTCGGATACGCAGTATTTT. This sequence encodes CASSVVAGSDTQYF.

This clone has a handful of counts. The chain links TRBV4-1 to TRBJ1-1; D is ambiguous. The V and J ends lost 1 base and 9 bases respectively, with 9 bases between them. CDR1 is MGHRA and CDR2 is YSYEKL in the germline V gene. The CDR3 has 12 residues. CDR3 coding DNA: TGCGCCAGCAGCCAAGTCTATGATAAAGCTTTCTTT. Translating gives CASSQVYDKAFF.

In its sample, this clone was seen once. V gene TRBV21-1 combines with J gene TRBJ2-2; TRBD2, the table's D call, lacks a check against the DNA. TRBV21-1 has pseudogene status. CDR3 length equals 14 residues. In DNA, the CDR3 is TGTAGCCGTCCGAGAATACCGAACACCGGGGAGCTGTTTTTT. This gives the protein CSRPRIPNTGELFF.

V usage is TRBV7-9 and J usage is TRBJ1-2; the match to TRBD1 covers 8 bases. This CDR3 is 17 amino acids long. After removal of 3 bases from V and 3 bases from J, the junction contained 12 bases not matched to a gene. Germline V gene lookup returns CDR1 SEHNR and CDR2 FQNEAQ (reference sequence). The CDR3 reads CASSFPGSGGEDYGYTF. The CDR3 DNA sequence: TGTGCCAGCAGCTTCCCCGGCTCAGGGGGCGAAGACTATGGCTACACCTTC. Complete variable domain (other parts from reference TRBV7-9 and TRBJ1-2): DTGVSQNPRHKITKRGQNVTFRCDPISEHNRLYWYRQTLGQGPEFLTYFQNEAQLEKSRLLSDRFSAERPKGSFSTLEIQRTEQGDSAMYLCASSFPGSGGEDYGYTFGSGTRLTVV.

This chain uses TRBV7-9 with TRBJ1-6; D might be TRBD1 (6 bases). Germline values: CDR1 SEHNR, CDR2 FQNEAQ (reference sequence). The CDR3 is 13 amino acids. V lost 1 base, J lost 10 bases, and 8 bases lay in between. The CDR3 is CASSLEGESPLHF. The CDR3 coding sequence is TGTGCCAGCAGCTTAGAGGGGGAATCACCCCTCCACTTT.

CDR3 DNA: TGCGCCAGCAGCCAAGATACGATCTCAGGGGTCGAGCATTTT. Protein: CASSQDTISGVEHF. This chain uses TRBV4-1 with TRBJ1-5; D perhaps matches TRBD1 (6 bases). V lost 0 bases and J lost 14, with 17 bases in between. The germline CDR1 and CDR2 sequences are MGHRA and YSYEKL. The CDR3 has 14 residues.

This chain uses TRBV7-9 with TRBJ1-1; D gene unclear. This CDR3 is 11 amino acids long. V lost 6 bases and J 5 bases, leaving 7 bases between the germline ends. Germline V gene data show CDR1 as SEHNR and CDR2 as FQNEAQ (reference sequence). CDR3 protein: CASRSGTEAFF. CDR3 nucleotide sequence: TGTGCCAGCAGGTCGGGGACTGAAGCTTTCTTT.

This clone has more than one count but fewer than ten. The rearrangement uses TRBV6-2 or TRBV6-3 and TRBJ2-2, with D possibly matching TRBD2 (6 bases). CDR1 and CDR2 (germline): MNHEY, SVGEGT. The V end lost 2 bases, the J end lost 3 bases, and 7 bases lay between the germline ends. The CDR3 extends over 14 amino acids. Here the CDR3 DNA reads TGTGCCAGCAGTTACAGGGAGGACACCGGGGAGCTGTTTTTT. Translation gives CASSYREDTGELFF.

The chain employs TRBV9 and TRBJ2-7; TRBD1 matches 7 bases. The junction had 5 bases not matched to a gene; V was cut back by 0 bases and J by 2 bases. The CDR3 totals 15 residues. CDR1 and CDR2 (germline): SGDLS, YYNGEE. The CDR3 sequence: CASSVGGQNTYEQYF. As DNA, the CDR3 is TGTGCCAGCAGCGTAGGGGGACAGAACACCTACGAGCAGTACTTC.

The rearrangement uses TRBV18 and TRBJ1-4; 9 bases line up with TRBD1. V lost 4 bases to trimming and J lost 3 bases; unmatched junction nucleotides: 6. Germline V CDR1 and CDR2: KGHSH, LQKENI. The CDR3 is made up of 16 amino acids. Here the CDR3 reads CASSRGQGSSNEKLFF. The CDR3 DNA reads as TGTGCCAGCTCACGCGGACAGGGGTCATCTAATGAAAAACTGTTTTTT.

The chain has TRBV25-1 and TRBJ2-7; the D gene is possibly TRBD1 (6 bases). CDR3 size: 15 residues. Per the germline V gene, CDR1 is MGHDK and CDR2 is SYGVNS. Trimming pared 4 bases from V and 3 bases from J, leaving 16 bases between. CDR3 sequence (DNA): TGTGCCAGCAGTGGGGACATCCCTGGACACTACGAGCAGTACTTC. Its protein is CASSGDIPGHYEQYF.

V gene TRBV3-1 (or the pseudogene TRBV3-2) combines with J gene TRBJ2-7; a weak D match, TRBD2 (5 bases). The CDR3 covers 13 residues. The V gene's germline CDR1 is LGHDT and CDR2 YNNKEL (reference sequence). Trimming removed 6 bases from V and 1 base from J, with 10 bases in between. CDR3 amino acids: CASRRAPSYEQYF. The CDR3 nucleotides are TGTGCCAGCAGGAGGGCGCCGTCCTACGAGCAGTACTTC.

V gene TRBV18 combines with J gene TRBJ1-4; D is unclear. The CDR3 has 15 residues. CDR1 and CDR2 (germline): KGHSH, LQKENI. The V gene lost 3 bases and the J gene lost 0 bases, with 8 bases spanning the gap. The CDR3 bases are TGTGCCAGCTCACCGGAGCCTGCAACTAATGAAAAACTGTTTTTT. Its translation: CASSPEPATNEKLFF.

This clone came up once. One end of the junction is discordant with germline, which a read error may explain. In DNA, the CDR3 is TGTGCCAGCAGATTGGGACTCCTTAGCACAGATACGCAGTATTTT. Translating it yields CASRLGLLSTDTQYF. The chain links TRBV5-4 to TRBJ2-3; TRBD2 might be the D (6 bases). The length of the CDR3 is 15 residues. CDR1 is SGHNT, CDR2 YYREEE, per germline (reference sequence).

This clone has only a few counts. The V and J genes are TRBV5-1 and TRBJ1-3; no reliable D call. CDR3 length: 18 amino acids. The ends were cut back, 0 bases at V and 0 bases at J, with 16 bases in the middle. Germline CDR1 reads SGHRS; CDR2 reads YFSETQ. The chain's CDR3 is CASSLAADFPYSGNTIYF. The CDR3 region has the DNA TGCGCCAGCAGCTTGGCAGCAGACTTTCCCTACTCTGGAAACACCATATATTTT. Drawing the rest from reference TRBV5-1 and TRBJ1-3, the complete variable domain is KAGVTQTPRYLIKTRGQQVTLSCSPISGHRSVSWYQQTPGQGLQFLFEYFSETQRNKGNFPGRFSGRQFSNSRSEMNVSTLELGDSALYLCASSLAADFPYSGNTIYFGEGSWLTVV.

This clone was observed once. The V call is TRBV18, the J call TRBJ2-7, with D possibly TRBD2 on 5 matching bases. Germline-derived CDR1 and CDR2 are KGHSH and LQKENI. The CDR3 length is 13 residues. The V and J ends lost 1 base and 5 bases respectively, with 9 bases between them. The CDR3 nucleotides read TGTGCCAGCTCACCACAATCCGGGGACGAGCAGTACTTC. Its translation is CASSPQSGDEQYF.

The chain carries TRBV7-9 and TRBJ2-7; 7 bases match TRBD1. Germline CDR1 reads SEHNR; CDR2 reads FQNEAQ (reference sequence). V trimming: 1 base; J trimming: 6 bases; junction bases outside the gene matches: 6. The CDR3 contains 14 residues. The CDR3 region is CASSLVGQATEQYF. Written as DNA, the CDR3 is TGTGCCAGCAGCTTAGTTGGACAGGCAACCGAGCAGTACTTC. Filled out from reference TRBV7-9 and TRBJ2-7, the complete variable domain reads DTGVSQNPRHKITKRGQNVTFRCDPISEHNRLYWYRQTLGQGPEFLTYFQNEAQLEKSRLLSDRFSAERPKGSFSTLEIQRTEQGDSAMYLCASSLVGQATEQYFGPGTRLTVT.

This clone came up a few times. The chain's CDR3 is CASSQDRQGAGETQYF. The CDR3 bases are TGCGCCAGCAGCCAAGATCGACAGGGGGCTGGGGAGACCCAGTACTTC. This chain connects TRBV4-1 to TRBJ2-5, with TRBD1 identical over 10 bases. The CDR3 covers 16 residues. CDR1 and CDR2 from the germline V gene are MGHRA and YSYEKL. After removal of 0 bases from V and 5 bases from J, the junction contained 6 bases not matched to a gene.

This clone was detected only a few times. This chain uses TRBV19 with TRBJ1-2; D gene unclear. The germline CDR1 and CDR2 sequences are LNHDA and SQIVND (reference sequence). The V and J ends lost 1 base and 3 bases respectively, with 6 bases between them. This CDR3 comprises 13 residues. CDR3 nucleotides: TGTGCCAGTAGTATAGGATACTACTATGGCTACACCTTC. Protein sequence: CASSIGYYYGYTF.

CDR3 bases: TGCGCCAGCAGCTTCGGGACAGTAGGCACTGAAGCTTTCTTT. Encoded protein: CASSFGTVGTEAFF. J is TRBJ1-1 and V is TRBV5-1, with 7 bases lining up with TRBD1. Trimming took 2 bases from V and 4 from J; bases not matched to a gene: 5. Germline lookup yields CDR1 SGHRS and CDR2 YFSETQ. This CDR3 has 14 amino acids.

The V and J genes are TRBV4-3 and TRBJ1-1; 9 bases are a match to TRBD1. The CDR3 sequence is 13 residues long. Trimming removed 4 bases from V and 5 bases from J; junction bases left unmatched: 2. Germline CDR1 LGHNA, CDR2 YSLEER. CDR3 residues: CASSRDRDTEAFF. CDR3 coding DNA: TGCGCCAGCAGCCGGGACAGGGATACTGAAGCTTTCTTT.

V is TRBV7-9 and J is TRBJ2-1; 7 bases map to TRBD1. CDR3 length equals 16 residues. With 5 bases clipped from V and 4 bases from J, the junction kept 11 bases outside the gene matches. The germline gives CDR1 SEHNR, CDR2 FQNEAQ (reference sequence). CDR3: CASSPRTGEGYNEQFF. The CDR3 nucleotides read TGTGCCAGCAGCCCCAGGACAGGCGAGGGATACAATGAGCAGTTCTTC.

The chain's CDR3 is CASSQPQYTTEAFF. DNA for the CDR3: TGTGCCAGCAGTCAACCACAGTATACCACTGAAGCTTTCTTT. This chain links TRBV6-2 or TRBV6-3 with TRBJ1-1; no reliable D call. This CDR3 is 14 amino acids long. Looked up from germline, CDR1 is MNHEY and CDR2 is SVGEGT. Deletions cut 5 bases from V and 4 bases from J, with 14 bases between.

The V and J genes are TRBV19 and TRBJ1-2; 10 positions match TRBD1. V lost 4 bases to trimming and J lost 6 bases; unmatched junction nucleotides: 5. Per germline, CDR1 LNHDA and CDR2 SQIVND (reference sequence). There are 14 residues in the CDR3. The CDR3 here is CASSTGTGVDGYTF. CDR3 nucleotides: TGTGCCAGTAGTACAGGGACAGGGGTAGATGGCTACACCTTC. The full variable domain, in which reference TRBV19 and TRBJ1-2 provide the parts outside the CDR3, is DGGITQSPKYLFRKEGQNVTLSCEQNLNHDAMYWYRQDPGQGLRLIYYSQIVNDFQKGDIAEGYSVSREKKESFPLTVTSAQKNPTAFYLCASSTGTGVDGYTFGSGTRLTVV.

The J gene is TRBJ1-4, the V gene TRBV3-1 (or the pseudogene TRBV3-2), with 11 positions matching TRBD1. Germline CDR1 is LGHDT and CDR2 is YNNKEL (reference sequence). The J segment lost 7 bases and the V segment lost 1 base, leaving 2 bases of the junction unmatched. The CDR3 spans 15 residues. The CDR3 nucleotides are TGTGCCAGCAGCCAAGTAGGGACAGGGGGTGAAAAACTGTTTTTT. Encoded protein: CASSQVGTGGEKLFF.

The rearrangement links TRBV7-9 to TRBJ1-1; possible D gene TRBD1, 5 bases. The germline V gene has CDR1 SEHNR and CDR2 FQNEAQ (reference sequence). V lost 4 bases, J lost 3 bases, and 9 bases lay in between. This CDR3 has 13 amino acids. The CDR3 bases are TGTGCCAGCAGCTGGGGAGGGGACACTGAAGCTTTCTTT. It encodes CASSWGGDTEAFF.

The rearrangement uses TRBV4-2 and TRBJ2-3; D not resolved. CDR3 length: 13 amino acids. Trimming stripped 0 bases from V and 5 bases from J, with 6 bases between. Looked up from germline, CDR1 is LGHNA and CDR2 is YNFKEQ. CDR3 sequence reads: CASSQETGDTQYF. The CDR3 coding sequence is TGTGCCAGCAGCCAAGAAACGGGAGATACGCAGTATTTT.

V is TRBV4-3 and J is TRBJ2-1, with 10 bases matching TRBD2. CDR3 size: 16 residues. Germline CDR1 reads LGHNA; CDR2 reads YSLEER. Unmatched junction bases numbered 9, after V lost 4 bases and J lost 6 bases. CDR3 nucleotides: TGCGCCAGCAGCCGGAACGTAGCGGGGGGCCGCAATGAGCAGTTCTTC. Translated, it gives CASSRNVAGGRNEQFF.

The chain couples TRBV16 to TRBJ1-5, with 7 positions matching TRBD1. The CDR3 sequence is 14 residues long. The germline V gene has CDR1 KGHSY and CDR2 FQNENV. V gave up 8 bases and J gave up 5 bases; unmatched junction bases: 9. The CDR3 DNA follows: TGTGCCAGCGCCAGAGGGCAGGGGGATCAGCCCCAGCATTTT. Protein product: CASARGQGDQPQHF.